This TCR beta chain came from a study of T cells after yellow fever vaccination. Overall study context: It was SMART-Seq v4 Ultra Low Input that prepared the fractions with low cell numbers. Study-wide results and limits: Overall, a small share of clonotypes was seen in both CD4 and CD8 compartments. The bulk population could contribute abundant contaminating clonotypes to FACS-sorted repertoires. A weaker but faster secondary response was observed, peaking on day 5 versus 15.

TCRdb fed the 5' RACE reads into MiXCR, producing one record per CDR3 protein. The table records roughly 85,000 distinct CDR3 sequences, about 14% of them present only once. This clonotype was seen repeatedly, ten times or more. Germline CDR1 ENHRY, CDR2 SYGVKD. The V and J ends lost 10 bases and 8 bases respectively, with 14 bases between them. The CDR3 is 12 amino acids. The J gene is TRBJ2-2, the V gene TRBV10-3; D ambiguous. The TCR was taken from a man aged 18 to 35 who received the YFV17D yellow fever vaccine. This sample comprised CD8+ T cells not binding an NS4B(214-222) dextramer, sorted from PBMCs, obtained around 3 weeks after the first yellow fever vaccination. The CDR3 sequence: CASYGPSGELFF. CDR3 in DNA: TGTGCCAGTTACGGGCCGTCGGGGGAGCTGTTTTTT.